The sequence of this T cell receptor (beta chain) was determined in a study of blood T cells in healthy people across ages (dated by TCRdb to 2014 to 2015). Background on the whole study: In model experiments, roughly one uniquely barcoded TCR beta cDNA molecule per two T cells was captured by template switching. For two donors (one aged 18 to 29 and one aged 80 or older), the study analyzed two additional independent replicas of 1 million unique cDNA reads from the same blood draw. Age-related changes in TCR beta repertoire diversity were measured in the study by deep sequencing normalized with unique cDNA molecular identifiers. To avoid experimental bias, donors of different ages were randomly spread across the sequencing lanes. The donors were divided into four age groups: young (average approximately 16 years), middle-aged (roughly 42), aged (about 62) and long-lived (about 90).

V sheds 6 bases and J sheds 0 bases, leaving 14 bases between their ends. The CDR3 contains 14 residues, cysteine and phenylalanine counted. This entry keeps only the CDR3 DNA: 42 bases, framed from base 1. The germline V gene (reference sequence) sets CDR1 to GTSNPN and CDR2 to SVGIG. On the study overall, not on this receptor specifically: Compared with the aged group, more naive CD4+ T cells, fewer expanded clones and increased TCR diversity were shown by the long-lived group, suggesting age selection. Because profiling used bulk unsorted PBMCs, naive and antigen-experienced compartments could not be compared conclusively. Estimates of total diversity based on one million sequenced T cells were considered lower bounds and underestimates. Observed TCR beta diversity per million T cells fell roughly linearly with age, and a significant reduction was already apparent by age approximately 40. The CMV infection status of donors was not known, potentially confounding age-related changes in expanded clonotypes. A strong correlation was found between observed TCR beta diversity and the percentage of naive T cells measured by flow cytometry.

Notes on this clonotype: The antigen it binds to is not known. No qualities accompany the bases; no much larger clone lies one base away.

Receptor libraries were prepared by 5' RACE. Instrument used: Illumina HiSeq 2500. A second PCR of about 7 to 12 cycles was performed with a sample-barcoded 5' primer and a J-beta primer mix. A unique molecular identifier was introduced onto each TCR beta cDNA molecule by a template-switch 5' adaptor carrying 12 random nucleotides. Each sample yielded at least 3 million CDR3-containing paired-end reads. First-strand cDNA synthesis was performed from all RNA using the Mint cDNA synthesis kit, with priming by a TRBC-specific oligonucleotide. All cDNA was treated with uracil-DNA glycosylase and then went through a first 18-cycle PCR with the universal primers M1SS and BC2_uni_R. In the original analysis: Normalization of each sample was performed by random selection of 1 million high-quality reads, each carrying a distinct molecular identifier. Reads with shared molecular identifiers were discarded instead of being binned into consensus sequences. MiTCR, set to a Q25 quality threshold and the strictest error-elimination algorithm, was used for CDR3 identification, clonotype clustering and error correction. A nonparametric unseen species model using Euler transformation provided a lower-bound estimate of total TCR beta diversity. Starting from the raw public reads, TCRdb applied fastp trimming at Q25, assembled clones with MiXCR and retained in-frame beta chains. A single entry per CDR3 protein holds the most common genes and DNA from its merged rows. The V and J calls follow TCRdb's processing rather than the paper's. Recorded for this sample are 980,000 or so distinct CDR3 sequences; roughly 52% of them occurred a single time. Roughly 13% of the sample is taken by the ten largest.

The 35 to 40 donors, aged about 6 to 95 years, were systemically healthy Caucasian individuals from Russia. Around 9.7 milliliters of peripheral blood were collected from each donor into EDTA-treated Vacutainer tubes. Ficoll-Paque density-gradient centrifugation was used to isolate PBMCs, with at least 7 million obtained per sample. Trizol reagent was used to extract total RNA from the PBMCs, yielding at least 5.5 micrograms per sample. The percentages of naive CD45RAhigh/CD27high T cells were determined by flow cytometry on a PBMC aliquot from every donor. The sample was blood. The sequence came from a man aged 25-45 years in good health. The chain is made from TRBV30 and TRBJ1-2, with the D gene too uncertain to name. The CDR3 is CACPKGVTNYGYTF. The nucleotide sequence is TGTGCCTGTCCAAAGGGAGTCACTAACTATGGCTACACCTTC.